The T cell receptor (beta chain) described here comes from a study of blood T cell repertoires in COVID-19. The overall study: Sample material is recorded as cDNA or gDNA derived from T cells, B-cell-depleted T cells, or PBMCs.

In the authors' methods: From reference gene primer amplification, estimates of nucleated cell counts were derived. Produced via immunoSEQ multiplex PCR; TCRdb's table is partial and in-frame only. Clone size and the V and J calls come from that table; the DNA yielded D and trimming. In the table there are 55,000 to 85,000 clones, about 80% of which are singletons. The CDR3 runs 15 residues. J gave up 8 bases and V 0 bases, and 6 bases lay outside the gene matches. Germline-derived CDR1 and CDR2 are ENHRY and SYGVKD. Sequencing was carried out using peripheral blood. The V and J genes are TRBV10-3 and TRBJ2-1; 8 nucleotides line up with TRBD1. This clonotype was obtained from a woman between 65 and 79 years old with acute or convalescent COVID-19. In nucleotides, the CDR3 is TGTGCCATCAGTGAGTCACAGGGGGGTCGGTATGAGCAGTTCTTC. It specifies CAISESQGGRYEQFF.